A single sample gave rise to the 5 T cell receptor beta chains below, sequenced in a study of T-cell reconstitution after alpha-beta-depleted transplantation in children. Preparation of the TCRbeta library was carried out with unique molecular identifiers. TCRdb redid the calling of the PCR reads with MiXCR, one entry per CDR3 protein. Seen here are about 110,000 distinct CDR3 sequences, about a tenth observed once, and the top ten hold 34%. The material sequenced was PBMCs, taken before TCRalphabeta/CD19-depleted stem cell transplant. The receptors derive from a boy younger than 10 with acute lymphoblastic leukemia, due to receive a stem cell transplant.

This clonotype has ten or more counts. This chain connects TRBV7-2 to TRBJ2-7, with D perhaps matching TRBD2 (7 bases). This CDR3 is 15 amino acids long. V was trimmed by 3 bases and J by 4 bases, leaving 16 bases between them. The germline V gene encodes CDR1 SGHTA and CDR2 FQGNSA. The CDR3 loop reads CASSFPEGGQYEQYF. The CDR3 nucleotides read TGTGCCAGCAGCTTTCCCGAGGGGGGGCAATACGAGCAGTACTTC.

This rearrangement joins TRBV5-1 to TRBJ2-7, with D possibly being TRBD1 (5 bases). Germline V gene sequence: CDR1 SGHRS, CDR2 YFSETQ. Trimming took 1 base from V and 1 from J, leaving 12 bases between them. The CDR3 has 15 amino acids. The CDR3 protein is CASSLIPGPSYEQYF. The CDR3 coding sequence is TGCGCCAGCAGCTTGATCCCAGGGCCGTCCTACGAGCAGTACTTC.

This clonotype was seen only a few times. CDR3 protein: CASSWITGDTQYF. The DNA of the CDR3 is TGTGCCAGCAGCTGGATAACAGGGGATACGCAGTATTTT. The chain employs TRBV5-6 and TRBJ2-3, with a tentative D call TRBD1 (6 bases). CDR3 length equals 13 residues. V was cut by 3 bases and J by 6 bases, with 11 bases left in between. Germline CDR1 SGHDT, CDR2 YYEEEE.

The sample holds many counts of this clonotype. The chain carries TRBV12-3 or TRBV12-4 and TRBJ2-7; 9 bases are shared with TRBD1. V was pared by 7 bases and J by 1 base, with 5 bases of the junction left unmatched. This CDR3 is built from 14 residues. The DNA for the CDR3 is TGTGCCAGCACCGTGACAGGGGGGTCCTACGAGCAGTACTTC. As protein: CASTVTGGSYEQYF.

The chain carries TRBV28 and TRBJ2-2, with D possibly TRBD2 on 6 matching bases. Trimming stripped 5 bases from V and 5 bases from J, with 9 bases between. The CDR3 totals 13 residues. Looked up from germline, CDR1 is MDHEN and CDR2 is SYDVKM. DNA for the CDR3: TGTGCCAGCAGTGCCGCGGGGACCGGGGAGCTGTTTTTT. Residues: CASSAAGTGELFF.